This T cell receptor (beta chain) was captured by sequencing in a study of T cell changes during pregnancy in multiple sclerosis. This table comes from immunoSEQ multiplex PCR, and its TCRdb copy is limited to in-frame clones, with some not included. The sample holds about 29,000 clones, approximately 91% seen once. This specimen was CD8+ T cells from peripheral blood mononuclear cells, taken after pregnancy. This sequence was found in a female donor with multiple sclerosis, enrolled in a pregnancy study.

The CDR3 DNA reads TGTGCCAGCTCATCATCGGTCCAAACCGATCAGCCCCAGCATTTT. Encoded protein: CASSSSVQTDQPQHF. The V call is TRBV7-9, the J call TRBJ1-5; D not resolved. V lost 8 bases and J 5 bases, leaving 19 bases between the germline ends. CDR3 length equals 15 residues. Germline V lookup: CDR1 SEHNR, CDR2 FQNEAQ (reference sequence).